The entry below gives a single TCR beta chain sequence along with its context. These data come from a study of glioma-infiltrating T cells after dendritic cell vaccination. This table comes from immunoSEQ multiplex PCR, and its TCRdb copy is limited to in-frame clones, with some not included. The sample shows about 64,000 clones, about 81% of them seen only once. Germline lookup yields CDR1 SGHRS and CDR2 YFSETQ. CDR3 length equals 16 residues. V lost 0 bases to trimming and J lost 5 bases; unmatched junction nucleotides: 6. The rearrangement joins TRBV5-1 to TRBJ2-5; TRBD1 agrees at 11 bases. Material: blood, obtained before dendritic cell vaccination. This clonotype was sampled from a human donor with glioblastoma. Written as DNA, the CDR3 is TGCGCCAGCAGCTTGGCCGGGGACAGGGGGTCGGAGACCCAGTACTTC. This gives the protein CASSLAGDRGSETQYF.